This T cell receptor beta chain was sequenced in a study of T-cell memory formation after mild COVID-19. Trimming cost V 1 base and J 8 bases, with 8 bases left between them. Germline V gene sequence: CDR1 LGHDT, CDR2 YNNKEL (reference sequence). This CDR3 is 12 amino acids long. With constant-segment primers, 5'RACE yielded cDNA libraries of TCR alpha and TCR beta that carried sample barcodes and UMIs. Each CDR3 protein gets one entry after TCRdb re-called the 5' RACE reads with MiXCR. The data contain fewer than 400,000 distinct CDR3 sequences, around a sixth of them singletons. This clonotype was seen repeatedly, ten times or more. What it binds is not known. Study-level results: The study found balanced CD4/CD8 in clones contracting day 15 to 85 and a CD4+ lean in later expanders. There was no confirmation that second-wave clones peaking on day 37 were SARS-CoV-2 specific. Shrinking CD4+ clones were chiefly CM and EM; CD8+ ones were chiefly EMRA.

The TCR was taken from a young man who had mild COVID-19 (a few samples of this study predate the infection). Cell type and time point are not known. The chain recombines TRBV3-1 with TRBJ1-2, with D perhaps TRBD1 (5 bases). The sequenced sample was PBMCs or a T cell subset sorted from them (not recorded which). The CDR3 coding sequence is TGTGCCAGCAGCCAAGGAGGGGAAGGCTACACCTTC. It yields the protein CASSQGGEGYTF.